In terms of frequency, the clone carrying this T cell receptor (beta chain) is medium-sized. As yet, its antigen is unknown. This record belongs to a study of T cells expressing NK-cell markers. Study background: Sequencing of TCR beta repertoires drew on sorted CD3+CD56+NKG2C+, CD3+CD56+NKG2C- and CD3+CD56-NKG2C+ T cells.

Study findings and constraints: More than five donors showed dominant NKG2C+ clonotypes comprising roughly 1.0-7.5% of their CD8+ T cells.

This CDR3 is built from 15 residues. Germline V gene data show CDR1 as DFQATT and CDR2 as SNEGSKA (reference sequence). 5'RACE template switching with UMIs produced the TCR beta cDNA. No DNA is given; TCRdb re-called the 5' RACE reads and lists each CDR3 protein once. This sample lists about 160,000 distinct CDR3 sequences; its ten largest clones have about 18%. Material: blood T cells: a sorted CD56 or NKG2C T cell subset, CD4+ or CD8+ T cells, or bulk PBMC T cells (not recorded which). The V gene is TRBV20-1, the J gene TRBJ2-2; the D gene TCRdb calls, TRBD2, cannot be checked with no DNA. The sequence was collected from a woman between 18 and 69 years old in good health. CDR3 protein: CSAFKAGENTGELFF.